The clone carrying this T cell receptor (beta chain) was observed at least ten times. Its specificity is not known. TCRdb re-analysed the 5' RACE reads in MiXCR, keeping a single row per CDR3 protein. The table has about 50,000 distinct CDR3 sequences, around 6.5% seen once. Trimming shortened V by 5 bases and J by 6 bases, and 7 bases separated the two germline ends. Germline V lookup: CDR1 SEHNR, CDR2 FQNEAQ (reference sequence). The CDR3 runs to 11 residues. The entry originates in a study of T cells after yellow fever vaccination. Turning to the study itself: Some fractions had low cell numbers, and these were prepared with SMART-Seq v4 Ultra Low Input.

Overall study findings and caveats: Only a small proportion of the clonotypes turned up in both the CD4 and the CD8 compartments, likely arising from convergent recombination. At around 95% for CD4 and 70% to 90% for CD8, most primary-vaccination clones showed up again after the booster. Peaking faster, on day 5 versus 15, the secondary response was nonetheless weaker.

This sequence joins TRBV7-9 and TRBJ1-1; the D gene is possibly TRBD1 (5 bases). Sample: CD8+ T cells sorted from PBMCs, taken on the day of the first yellow fever vaccination. This TCR was sampled from a man aged 18 to 35 who received the YFV17D yellow fever vaccine. Here the CDR3 DNA reads TGTGCCAGCAGCCGGGGGTCTGAAGCTTTCTTT. Residues: CASSRGSEAFF.